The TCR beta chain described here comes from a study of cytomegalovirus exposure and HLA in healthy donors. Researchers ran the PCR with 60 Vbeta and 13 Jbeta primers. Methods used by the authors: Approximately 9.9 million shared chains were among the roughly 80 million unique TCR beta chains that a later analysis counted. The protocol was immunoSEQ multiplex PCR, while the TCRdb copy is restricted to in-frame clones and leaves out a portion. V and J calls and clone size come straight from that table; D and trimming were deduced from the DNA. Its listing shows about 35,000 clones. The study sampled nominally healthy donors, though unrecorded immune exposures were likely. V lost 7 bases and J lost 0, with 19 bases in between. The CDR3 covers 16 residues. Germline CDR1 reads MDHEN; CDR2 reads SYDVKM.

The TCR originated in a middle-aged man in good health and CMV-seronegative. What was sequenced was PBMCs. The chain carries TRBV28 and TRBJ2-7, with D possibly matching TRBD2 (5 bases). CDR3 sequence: CASMGWASSSSYEQYF. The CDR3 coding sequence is TGTGCCAGCATGGGTTGGGCTAGCTCGAGCTCCTACGAGCAGTACTTC.